Listed here are 10 T cell receptor beta chains from one sample, sequenced in a study of T-cell reconstitution after alpha-beta-depleted transplantation in children. The authors prepared the TCRbeta library with unique molecular identifiers. MiXCR was run by TCRdb on the PCR reads, yielding one entry per CDR3 protein. The repertoire holds hundreds of thousands of distinct CDR3 sequences, with approximately 17% as singletons. Sequences were derived from PBMCs from the stem cell graft donor, sampled from the stem cell graft. These receptor sequences come from a human donor who donated a stem cell graft to a child with acute myeloid leukemia.

This clonotype was observed many times. The CDR3 nucleotides read TGCAGTGCCTATTACCTAGCGGGGAGCACAGATACGCAGTATTTT. Translation gives CSAYYLAGSTDTQYF. This chain joins TRBV20-1 and TRBJ2-3; TRBD2 matches 9 bases. V was pared by 6 bases and J by 0 bases, with 7 bases of the junction left unmatched. CDR1 and CDR2 (germline): DFQATT, SNEGSKA (reference sequence). The CDR3 totals 15 residues.

The sample holds a few counts of this clonotype. The J gene is TRBJ2-1, the V gene TRBV14; TRBD2 matches at 11 bases. J was trimmed by 4 bases and V by 3 bases; bases with no gene match: 8. Germline V gene data show CDR1 as SGHDN and CDR2 as FVKESK. The CDR3 consists of 17 residues. The CDR3 region is CASSHGTSGGYYNEQFF. The CDR3 DNA reads TGTGCCAGCAGCCATGGTACTAGCGGGGGATATTACAATGAGCAGTTCTTC.

The rearrangement links TRBV7-2 to TRBJ2-3; 7 nucleotides line up with TRBD1. Germline-derived CDR1 and CDR2 are SGHTA and FQGNSA. After removal of 8 bases from V and 5 bases from J, the junction contained 13 bases not matched to a gene. This CDR3 has 15 amino acids. In nucleotides, the CDR3 is TGTGCCAGCCCCGGATTAGGGGGCGCGTTAGATACGCAGTATTTT. It specifies CASPGLGGALDTQYF. The whole variable domain, remainder taken from reference TRBV7-2 and TRBJ2-3, is GAGVSQSPSNKVTEKGKDVELRCDPISGHTALYWYRQSLGQGLEFLIYFQGNSAPDKSGLPSDRFSAERTGGSVSTLTIQRTQQEDSAVYLCASPGLGGALDTQYFGPGTRLTVL.

This clonotype has at least ten counts. This chain links TRBV29-1 with TRBJ2-7; D ambiguous. This CDR3 has 13 amino acids. The germline V gene has CDR1 SQVTM and CDR2 ANQGSEA. V dropped 6 bases and J dropped 6 bases, with 18 bases sitting between them. CDR3 DNA: TGCAGCGTAGGACCTTCGAGGAAGTCCGAGCAGTACTTC. As protein: CSVGPSRKSEQYF.

This clonotype was seen only a few times. The genes are TRBV5-1 and TRBJ2-4, with 11 bases aligning to TRBD2. In germline, CDR1 is SGHRS, CDR2 YFSETQ. V lost 4 bases and J lost 8; bases outside the gene matches: 5. The CDR3 has 14 residues. The CDR3 sequence: CASSGGTSGDIQYF. The CDR3 nucleotides read TGCGCCAGCAGCGGGGGGACTAGCGGTGACATTCAGTACTTC.

This clonotype showed up many times. The CDR3 loop reads CAISEFGGAGYNEQFF. The CDR3 DNA reads as TGTGCCATCAGTGAGTTTGGCGGGGCGGGATACAATGAGCAGTTCTTC. The V call is TRBV10-3, the J call TRBJ2-1; D possibly corresponds to TRBD2 (6 bases). Germline CDR1 and CDR2: ENHRY and SYGVKD. Trimming shortened V by 1 base and J by 4 bases, and 14 bases separated the two germline ends. The CDR3 has 16 amino acids.

The chain carries TRBV7-2 and TRBJ2-1; the D is unclear. The length of the CDR3 is 11 residues. Germline V CDR1 and CDR2: SGHTA, FQGNSA. Trimming took off 5 bases at V and 10 bases at J, with 9 bases between the two ends. The CDR3 region is CASSPRTEQFF. The CDR3 DNA sequence: TGTGCCAGCAGCCCCCGGACCGAGCAGTTCTTC.

V is TRBV7-3 and J is TRBJ2-4, with D perhaps TRBD2 (6 bases). Trimming took off 8 bases at V and 0 bases at J, with 11 bases between the two ends. The germline V gene encodes CDR1 SGHTA and CDR2 FQGTGA. The CDR3 contains 14 residues. CDR3 sequence (DNA): TGTGCCAGCGGTCCCGGGGGAGCCAAAAACATTCAGTACTTC. Translation: CASGPGGAKNIQYF.

This clonotype was picked up a small number of times. V is TRBV7-2 and J is TRBJ2-3, with D uncertain. The germline gives CDR1 SGHTA, CDR2 FQGNSA. V was pared by 1 base and J by 5 bases, with 10 bases between. The CDR3 contains 14 residues. As DNA, the CDR3 is TGTGCCAGCAGCTTAGAGGGTCTGCTAGATACGCAGTATTTT. Its protein product is CASSLEGLLDTQYF.

The V call is TRBV12-3 or TRBV12-4, the J call TRBJ1-1, with D maybe TRBD1 (6 bases). Trimming took 7 bases from V and 0 from J, leaving 15 bases between them. The CDR3 totals 15 residues. This CDR3 is CASTNWGAVNTEAFF. The CDR3, as DNA: TGTGCCAGCACCAACTGGGGGGCCGTGAACACTGAAGCTTTCTTT.